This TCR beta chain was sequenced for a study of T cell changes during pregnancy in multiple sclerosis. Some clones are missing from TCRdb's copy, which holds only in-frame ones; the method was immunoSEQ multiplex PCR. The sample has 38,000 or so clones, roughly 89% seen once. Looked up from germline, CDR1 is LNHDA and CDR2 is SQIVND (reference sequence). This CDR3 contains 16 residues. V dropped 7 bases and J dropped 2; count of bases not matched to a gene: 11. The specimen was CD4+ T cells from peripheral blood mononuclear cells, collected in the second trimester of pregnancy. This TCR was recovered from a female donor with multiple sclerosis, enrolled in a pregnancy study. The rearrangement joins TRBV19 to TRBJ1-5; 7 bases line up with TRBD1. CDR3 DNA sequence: TGTGCCAGTATGAGGTTAGGGGGCCACGGCAATCAGCCCCAGCATTTT. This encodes CASMRLGGHGNQPQHF.